This T cell receptor beta chain comes out of a study of shared clonotypes between healthy human individuals. Naive CD8 cells lacked CD45RO, underwent positive selection for CCR7 and left out terminally differentiated effector memory CD45RA+ cells. Sequenced by immunoSEQ multiplex PCR; TCRdb stores in-frame clones only, minus some. The sample consists of some 600,000 clones, approximately 96% of them appearing once. This TCR was recovered from a woman aged 25 to 39 in good health. The sample taken for sequencing was naive CD8+ T cells sorted from blood.

CDR3 coding DNA: TGTGCCAGCAGCTTAGCGACATGGTTGGATGGCTACACCTTC. It codes for CASSLATWLDGYTF. The chain is built from TRBV7-9 and TRBJ1-2; D is unclear. With 0 bases removed from V and 6 bases from J, the gap between germline ends came to 11 bases. Per the germline V gene, CDR1 is SEHNR and CDR2 is FQNEAQ (reference sequence). The CDR3 loop spans 14 amino acids. Full variable domain (remainder filled in from reference TRBV7-9 and TRBJ1-2): DTGVSQNPRHKITKRGQNVTFRCDPISEHNRLYWYRQTLGQGPEFLTYFQNEAQLEKSRLLSDRFSAERPKGSFSTLEIQRTEQGDSAMYLCASSLATWLDGYTFGSGTRLTVV.